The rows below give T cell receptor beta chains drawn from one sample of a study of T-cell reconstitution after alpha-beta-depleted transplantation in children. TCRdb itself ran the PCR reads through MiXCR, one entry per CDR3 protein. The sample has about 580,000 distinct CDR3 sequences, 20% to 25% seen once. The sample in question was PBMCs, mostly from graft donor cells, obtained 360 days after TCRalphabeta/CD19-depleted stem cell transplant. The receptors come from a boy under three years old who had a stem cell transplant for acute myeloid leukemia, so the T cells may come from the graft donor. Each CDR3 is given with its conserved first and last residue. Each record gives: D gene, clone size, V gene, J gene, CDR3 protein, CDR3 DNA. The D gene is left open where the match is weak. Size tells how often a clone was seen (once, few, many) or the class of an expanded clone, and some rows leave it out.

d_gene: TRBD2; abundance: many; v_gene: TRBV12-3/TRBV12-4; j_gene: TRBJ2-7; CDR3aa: CASSPSGGRRYEQYF; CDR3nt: TGTGCCAGCAGTCCGAGCGGGGGGCGCAGGTACGAGCAGTACTTC
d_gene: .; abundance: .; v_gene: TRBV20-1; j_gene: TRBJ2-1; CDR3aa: CSYFPRGGGVNEQFF; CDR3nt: TGCAGTTACTTCCCGAGGGGGGGGGGCGTAAATGAGCAGTTCTTC
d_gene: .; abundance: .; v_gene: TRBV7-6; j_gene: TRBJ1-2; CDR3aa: CASSPNQVNYGYTF; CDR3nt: TGTGCCAGCAGCCCGAATCAGGTTAACTATGGCTACACCTTC
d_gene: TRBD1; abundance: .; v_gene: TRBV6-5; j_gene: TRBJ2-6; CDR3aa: CASSYSPGQSTGANVLTF; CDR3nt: TGTGCCAGCAGTTACTCCCCGGGACAGTCCACTGGGGCCAACGTCCTGACTTTC
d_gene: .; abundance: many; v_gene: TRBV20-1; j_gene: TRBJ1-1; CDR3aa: CSARDPRNTEAFF; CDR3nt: TGCAGTGCTAGAGATCCCCGAAACACTGAAGCTTTCTTT
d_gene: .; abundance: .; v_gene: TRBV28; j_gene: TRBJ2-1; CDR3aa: CASSPRLFYNEQFF; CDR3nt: TGTGCCAGCAGCCCCAGACTATTTTACAATGAGCAGTTCTTC
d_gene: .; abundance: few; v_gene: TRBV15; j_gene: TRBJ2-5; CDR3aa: CATSRASQETQYF; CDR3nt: TGTGCCACCAGCAGAGCCTCGCAAGAGACCCAGTACTTC
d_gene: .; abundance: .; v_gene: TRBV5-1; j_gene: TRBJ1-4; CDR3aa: CASSRATNEKLFF; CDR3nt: TGCGCCAGCAGCCGGGCAACTAATGAAAAACTGTTTTTT
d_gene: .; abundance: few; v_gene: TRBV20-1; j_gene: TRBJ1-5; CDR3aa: CSARAGTVSIGQPQHF; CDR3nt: TGCAGTGCTAGGGCGGGAACAGTGTCTATCGGTCAGCCCCAGCATTTT
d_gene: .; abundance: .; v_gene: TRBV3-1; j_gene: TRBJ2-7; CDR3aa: CASSPGALYEQYF; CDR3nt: TGTGCCAGCAGCCCAGGAGCCCTCTACGAGCAGTACTTC
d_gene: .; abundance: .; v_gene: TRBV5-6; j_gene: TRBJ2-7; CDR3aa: CASGPEWDANEQYF; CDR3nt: TGTGCCAGCGGCCCCGAGTGGGATGCCAACGAGCAGTACTTC
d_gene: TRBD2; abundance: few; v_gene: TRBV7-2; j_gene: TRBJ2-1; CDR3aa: CASSLGLGGSGDEQFF; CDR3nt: TGTGCCAGCAGCTTAGGCCTGGGGGGGAGTGGCGATGAGCAGTTCTTC
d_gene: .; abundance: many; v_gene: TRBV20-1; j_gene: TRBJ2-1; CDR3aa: CSAFENHYDEQFF; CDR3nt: TGCAGTGCTTTTGAGAACCACTACGATGAGCAGTTCTTC
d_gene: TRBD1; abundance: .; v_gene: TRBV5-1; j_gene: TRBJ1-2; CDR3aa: CASSRGQGEGYTF; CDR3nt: TGCGCCAGCAGCCGGGGACAGGGGGAAGGCTACACCTTC
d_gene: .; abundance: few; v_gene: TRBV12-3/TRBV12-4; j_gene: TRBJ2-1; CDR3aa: CASSRQVEQFF; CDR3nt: TGTGCCAGCAGTCGACAGGTTGAGCAGTTCTTC
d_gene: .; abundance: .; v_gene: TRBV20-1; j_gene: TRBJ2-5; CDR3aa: CSAPVGPQETQYF; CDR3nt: TGCAGTGCCCCGGTCGGTCCCCAAGAGACCCAGTACTTC
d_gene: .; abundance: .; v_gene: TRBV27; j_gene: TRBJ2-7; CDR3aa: CASSLLPGSGLYEQYF; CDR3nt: TGTGCCAGCAGTTTATTGCCCGGGAGCGGATTATACGAGCAGTACTTC
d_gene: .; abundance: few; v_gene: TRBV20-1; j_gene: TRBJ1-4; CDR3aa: CSAFTGTAEKLFF; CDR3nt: TGCAGTGCTTTTACCGGGACGGCCGAAAAACTGTTTTTT
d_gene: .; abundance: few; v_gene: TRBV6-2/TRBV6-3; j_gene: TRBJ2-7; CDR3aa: CASSYSPGESSYEQYF; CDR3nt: TGTGCCAGCAGTTACTCACCAGGCGAAAGCTCCTACGAGCAGTACTTC
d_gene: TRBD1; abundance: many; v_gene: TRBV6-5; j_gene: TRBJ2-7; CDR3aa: CASSYIPGTVVGEQYF; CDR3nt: TGTGCCAGCAGTTACATCCCCGGGACAGTGGTGGGCGAGCAGTACTTC
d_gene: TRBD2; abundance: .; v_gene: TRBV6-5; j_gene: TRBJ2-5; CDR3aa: CASSYYGGGQETQYF; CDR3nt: TGTGCCAGCAGTTACTACGGCGGGGGGCAAGAGACCCAGTACTTC
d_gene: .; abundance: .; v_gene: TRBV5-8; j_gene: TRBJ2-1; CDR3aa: CASSVPGYNEQFF; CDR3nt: TGTGCCAGCAGCGTCCCGGGGTACAATGAGCAGTTCTTC
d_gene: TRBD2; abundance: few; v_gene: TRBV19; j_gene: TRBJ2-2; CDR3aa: CASSIYRGGREGPGELFF; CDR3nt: TGTGCCAGTAGTATCTATCGGGGGGGCCGTGAAGGACCCGGGGAGCTGTTTTTT
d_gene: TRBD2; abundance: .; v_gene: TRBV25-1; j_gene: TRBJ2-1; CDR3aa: CASASGTRRFF; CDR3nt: TGTGCCAGTGCCTCCGGGACTAGACGCTTCTTC
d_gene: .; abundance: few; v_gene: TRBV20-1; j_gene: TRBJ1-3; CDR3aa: CSASVSSGNTIYF; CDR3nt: TGCAGTGCTAGTGTGTCCTCTGGAAACACCATATATTTT
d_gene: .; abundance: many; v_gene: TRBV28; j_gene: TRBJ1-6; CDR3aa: CASSWEGNSPLHF; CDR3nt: TGTGCCAGCAGCTGGGAGGGGAATTCACCCCTCCACTTT
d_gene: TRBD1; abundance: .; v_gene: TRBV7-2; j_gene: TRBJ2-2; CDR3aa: CASSLAWTGANTGELFF; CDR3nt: TGTGCCAGCAGCTTAGCATGGACAGGGGCGAACACCGGGGAGCTGTTTTTT
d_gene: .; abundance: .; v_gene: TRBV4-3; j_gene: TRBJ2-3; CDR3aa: CASSQDRWFTDTQYF; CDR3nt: TGCGCCAGCAGCCAAGATCGTTGGTTCACAGATACGCAGTATTTT
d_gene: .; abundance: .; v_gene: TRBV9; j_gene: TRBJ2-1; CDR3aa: CASSVDRNNEQFF; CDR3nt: TGTGCCAGCAGCGTAGATAGAAACAATGAGCAGTTCTTC
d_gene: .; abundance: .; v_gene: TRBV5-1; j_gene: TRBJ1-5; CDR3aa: CASSLGGGNSNQPQHF; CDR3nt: TGCGCCAGCAGCTTGGGTGGGGGTAATAGCAATCAGCCCCAGCATTTT
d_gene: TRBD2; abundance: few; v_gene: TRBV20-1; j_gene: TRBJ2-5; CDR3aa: CSARLAGGPGTQYF; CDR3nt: TGCAGTGCTAGACTAGCGGGGGGTCCAGGGACCCAGTACTTC
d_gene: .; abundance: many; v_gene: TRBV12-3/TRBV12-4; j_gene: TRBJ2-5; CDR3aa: CASSPQRGTETQYF; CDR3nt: TGTGCCAGCAGTCCCCAACGGGGTACGGAGACCCAGTACTTC
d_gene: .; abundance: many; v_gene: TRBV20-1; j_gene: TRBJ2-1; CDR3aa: CSARGGQENYNEQFF; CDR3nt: TGCAGTGCTAGAGGAGGGCAGGAAAACTACAATGAGCAGTTCTTC
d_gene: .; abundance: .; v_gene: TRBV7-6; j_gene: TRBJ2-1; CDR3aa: CASSPLEVNEQFF; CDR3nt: TGTGCCAGCAGCCCCCTCGAGGTCAATGAGCAGTTCTTC
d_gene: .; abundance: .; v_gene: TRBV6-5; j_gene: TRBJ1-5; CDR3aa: CASSYSIYSNQPQHF; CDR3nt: TGTGCCAGCAGTTACTCCATTTATAGCAATCAGCCCCAGCATTTT
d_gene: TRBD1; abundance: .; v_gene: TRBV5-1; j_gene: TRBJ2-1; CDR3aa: CASSSQTGAYNEQFF; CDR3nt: TGCGCCAGCAGCTCACAGACAGGGGCCTACAATGAGCAGTTCTTC
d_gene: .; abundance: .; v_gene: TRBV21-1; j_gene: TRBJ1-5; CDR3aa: CASSMGPGQGWQPQHF; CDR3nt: TGTGCCAGCAGCATGGGACCGGGACAGGGTTGGCAGCCCCAGCATTTT
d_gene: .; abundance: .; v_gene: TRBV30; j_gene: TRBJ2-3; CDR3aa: CAWSLGLTGKTQYF; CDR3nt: TGTGCCTGGAGTCTAGGGCTAACAGGGAAAACGCAGTATTTT
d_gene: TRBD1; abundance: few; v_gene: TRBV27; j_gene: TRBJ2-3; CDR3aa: CASSPWDRSSTDTQYF; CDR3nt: TGTGCCAGCAGTCCCTGGGACAGGTCAAGCACAGATACGCAGTATTTT
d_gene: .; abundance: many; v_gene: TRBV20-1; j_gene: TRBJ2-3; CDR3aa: CSAYRDRGDTQYF; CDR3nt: TGCAGTGCCTATAGGGATAGAGGAGATACGCAGTATTTT